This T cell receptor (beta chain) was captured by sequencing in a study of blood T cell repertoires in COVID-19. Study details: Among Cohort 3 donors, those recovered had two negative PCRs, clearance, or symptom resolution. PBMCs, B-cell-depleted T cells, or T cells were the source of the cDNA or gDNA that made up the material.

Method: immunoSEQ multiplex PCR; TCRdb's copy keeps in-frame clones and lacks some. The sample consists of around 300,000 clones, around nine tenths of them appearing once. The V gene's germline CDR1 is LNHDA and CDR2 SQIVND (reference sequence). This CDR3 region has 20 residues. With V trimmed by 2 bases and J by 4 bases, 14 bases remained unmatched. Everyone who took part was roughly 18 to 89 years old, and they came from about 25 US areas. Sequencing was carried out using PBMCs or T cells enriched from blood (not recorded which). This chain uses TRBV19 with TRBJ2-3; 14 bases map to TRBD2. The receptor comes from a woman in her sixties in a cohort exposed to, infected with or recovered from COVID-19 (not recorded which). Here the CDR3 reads CASSIRGLAGGPSVADTQYF. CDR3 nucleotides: TGTGCCAGTAGTATACGAGGACTAGCGGGAGGCCCTTCCGTCGCAGATACGCAGTATTTT.